Presented here are 7 T cell receptor beta chains from one specimen sequenced in a study of beta chain features in type 1 diabetes. cDNA synthesis used the whole RNA isolate, giving expressed TCRB sequences. Data came from immunoSEQ multiplex PCR; TCRdb stores just in-frame clones and leaves some out. Of some 900,000 clones detected, roughly 15% appear once; the ten largest clones hold about 0.02%. Sequenced sample: naive CD4+ T cells from blood. The receptor set was obtained from a woman between 18 and 29 years old in good health.

The CDR3 protein is CASSRGGRNTGELFF. CDR3 DNA sequence: TGTGCCAGCAGCCGAGGGGGACGGAACACCGGGGAGCTGTTTTTT. The rearrangement links TRBV7-3 to TRBJ2-2; D possibly corresponds to TRBD1 (6 bases). Germline V gene lookup returns CDR1 SGHTA and CDR2 FQGTGA. This CDR3 has 15 amino acids. Between the trimmed V and J ends, which lost 5 bases and 1 base, there was a span of 11 bases.

The J gene is TRBJ1-2, the V gene TRBV18; a weak D match, TRBD1 (6 bases). Trimming shortened V by 1 base and J by 0 bases, and 6 bases separated the two germline ends. The CDR3 covers 14 residues. Looked up from germline, CDR1 is KGHSH and CDR2 is LQKENI. CDR3 sequence: CASSPRTANYGYTF. The CDR3 nucleotides are TGTGCCAGCTCACCACGGACAGCTAACTATGGCTACACCTTC.

This clone was observed a few times. This chain connects TRBV18 to TRBJ2-1, with D unclear. Germline CDR1 reads KGHSH; CDR2 reads LQKENI. The length of the CDR3 is 14 residues. The V gene lost 1 base and the J gene lost 5 bases, with 9 bases spanning the gap. The CDR3 DNA sequence: TGTGCCAGCTCACCACGTAACGAGAACAATGAGCAGTTCTTC. Residues: CASSPRNENNEQFF.

This sequence joins TRBV29-1 and TRBJ1-1; 8 nucleotides line up with TRBD1. V lost 7 bases to trimming and J lost 0 bases; unmatched junction nucleotides: 4. The CDR3 length is 13 residues. Germline CDR1 SQVTM, CDR2 ANQGSEA. The chain's CDR3 is CSGRDRMNTEAFF. The CDR3 DNA reads as TGCAGCGGTAGGGACAGGATGAACACTGAAGCTTTCTTT.

The chain couples TRBV2 to TRBJ2-3; maybe TRBD1 (5 bases). The CDR3 extends over 12 amino acids. Trimming shortened V by 6 bases and J by 2 bases, and 6 bases separated the two germline ends. Germline CDR1 and CDR2: SNHLY and FYNNEI. The DNA of the CDR3 is TGTGCCAGCAGAGGGGTCACAGATACGCAGTATTTT. This translates into CASRGVTDTQYF.

The chain employs TRBV9 and TRBJ1-5; tentatively, D is TRBD1 (5 bases). This CDR3 is built from 15 residues. The germline gives CDR1 SGDLS, CDR2 YYNGEE. Trimming removed 3 bases from V and 3 bases from J, with 13 bases in between. The DNA for the CDR3 is TGTGCCAGCAGCGCCGGGACGGCGAACAATCAGCCCCAGCATTTT. This gives the protein CASSAGTANNQPQHF.

This clone was seen a handful of times. The chain has TRBV5-1 and TRBJ2-2, with unresolved D. This CDR3 comprises 16 residues. V was cut by 3 bases and J by 3 bases, with 15 bases left in between. Germline values: CDR1 SGHRS, CDR2 YFSETQ. The CDR3 loop reads CASSSLPGDHTGELFF. In DNA, the CDR3 is TGCGCCAGCAGCTCCCTCCCGGGTGACCACACCGGGGAGCTGTTTTTT.